This T cell receptor beta chain was sequenced during a study of T-cell memory formation after mild COVID-19. TCRdb recomputed calls from the 5' RACE reads with MiXCR, one row per CDR3 protein. The sample carries about 470,000 distinct CDR3 sequences, roughly 25% recorded once. Deletions cut 5 bases from V and 2 bases from J, with 16 bases between. The germline V gene has CDR1 LNHNV and CDR2 YYDKDF (reference sequence). The CDR3 consists of 15 residues. The sequence was obtained from an adult woman who had mild COVID-19 (a few samples of this study predate the infection). Cell type and time point are not known. The sequenced sample was PBMCs or a T cell subset sorted from them (not recorded which). This chain uses TRBV15 with TRBJ2-7, with D possibly called TRBD1 or TRBD2 (6 bases each). CDR3 DNA: TGTGCCACCAGCCTGGAGGGGGTATGGCCCTACGAGCAGTACTTC. This codes for CATSLEGVWPYEQYF.